This T cell receptor (beta chain) was sequenced in a study of T cell repertoires in cytomegalovirus infection. Study information: CMV infection plus the matching HLA type was flagged by public TCR beta signatures.

In this sample, this clonotype turned up a few times. No antigen is known for it. TCRdb reprocessed the reads with MiXCR, giving one entry per CDR3 protein. The data show around 770,000 distinct CDR3 sequences, with about 29% seen just once and about 12% held by the top ten. The starting material was cultured CD8+ T cells from PBMCs, obtained from culture after CMV antigen stimulation. The sequence came from a human donor in good health (CMV status not recorded). Some clones in this sample may be carry-over from other donors' samples.

The CDR3 sequence is CAISRRAQDEQFF. The CDR3, as DNA: TGTGCCATCAGTAGAAGGGCCCAGGATGAGCAGTTCTTC. The chain carries TRBV11-2 and TRBJ2-1; D ambiguous. The CDR3 contains 13 residues. Germline V lookup: CDR1 SGHAT, CDR2 FQNNGV. Trimming took 10 bases from V and 8 from J, leaving 18 bases between them.